This T cell receptor (beta chain) is from a study of graft-versus-host responses after intestinal transplantation. Method: immunoSEQ multiplex PCR; TCRdb's copy keeps in-frame clones and lacks some. The table lists about 120,000 clones, roughly 95% of them singletons. As for this clone: Its cognate antigen is unknown.

CDR3 length equals 13 residues. Germline loops: CDR1 SGHRS, CDR2 YFSETQ. Trimming took 3 bases from V and 8 from J; bases not matched to a gene: 3. The sequence derives from a human donor who received an intestinal transplant. The V and J genes are TRBV5-1 and TRBJ2-1; TRBD2 agrees at 9 bases. Sequences were derived from unstimulated CD8+ T cells sorted from spleen or lymph node cells, sampled before intestinal transplant. CDR3 sequence (DNA): TGCGCCAGCAGCTCCGCTAGCGGGGATGAGCAGTTCTTC. Protein sequence: CASSSASGDEQFF.